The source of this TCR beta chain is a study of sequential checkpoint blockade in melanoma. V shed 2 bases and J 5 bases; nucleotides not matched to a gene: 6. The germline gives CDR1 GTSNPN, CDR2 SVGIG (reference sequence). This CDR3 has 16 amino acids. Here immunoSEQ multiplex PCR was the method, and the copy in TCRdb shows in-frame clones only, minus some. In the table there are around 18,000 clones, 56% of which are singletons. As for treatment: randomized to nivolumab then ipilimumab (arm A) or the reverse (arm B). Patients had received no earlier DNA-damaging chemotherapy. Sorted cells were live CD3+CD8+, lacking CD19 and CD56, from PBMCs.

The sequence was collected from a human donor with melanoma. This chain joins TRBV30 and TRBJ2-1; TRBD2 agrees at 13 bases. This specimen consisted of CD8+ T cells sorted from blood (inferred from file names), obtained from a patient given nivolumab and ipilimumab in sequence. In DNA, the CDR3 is TGTGCCTGGAGTATTACCGGGACTAGCGGGAACAATGAGCAGTTCTTC. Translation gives CAWSITGTSGNNEQFF.